This entry lists 11 T cell receptor beta chains sequenced from one sample in a study of blood T cells in healthy people across ages. Next came a second PCR, run for about 6 to 12 cycles, which used a sample-barcoded 5' primer along with a J-beta primer mix. TCRdb re-called the 5' RACE reads with MiXCR, one entry per CDR3 protein. Of fewer than 2,000,000 distinct CDR3 sequences listed, roughly 30% were seen once; the top ten hold approximately 10%. The sample comprised blood. The receptor set was obtained from a woman aged 25 to 39 in good health.

As regards this clonotype: This may be a read error, as it is one base from a much larger clone. This chain links TRBV6-1 with TRBJ2-7; D is undetermined. In germline, CDR1 is MNHNS, CDR2 SASEGT. This CDR3 contains 19 residues. Trimming took 3 bases from V and 7 from J, leaving 31 bases between them. CDR3: CASSDRGRQEPLDYNEQYF. The CDR3 DNA follows: TGTGCCAGCAGTGATCGAGGCCGTCAGGAGCCCCTAGATTACAATGAGCAGTACTTC.

As concerns this clonotype: One end of the junction is discordant with germline, which a read error may explain. The chain is built from TRBV6-1 and TRBJ2-3; 8 bases fit TRBD2. This CDR3 region has 17 residues. From germline, CDR1 is MNHNS and CDR2 SASEGT. The CDR3 region is CAGSDDGRALGTDTQYF. The CDR3 nucleotides are TGTGCCGGCAGTGATGACGGGAGGGCCTTGGGCACAGATACGCAGTATTTT.

The CDR3 sequence is CSAAVAGGPREQYF. For the CDR3, the DNA is TGCAGCGCTGCCGTAGCGGGAGGGCCGAGGGAGCAGTACTTC. The chain joins TRBV29-1 to TRBJ2-7; TRBD2 aligns across 11 bases. CDR1 is SQVTM and CDR2 is ANQGSEA in the germline V gene. The CDR3 runs 14 residues. V trimming: 7 bases; J trimming: 7 bases; junction bases outside the gene matches: 12.

With regard to this clonotype: At one end the junction does not follow the germline gene, possibly because of a read error. The DNA for the CDR3 is TGTGCCCCCAGCAGAGATGGGGCGGGGGAAGAGACCCAGTACTTC. Amino acid sequence: CAPSRDGAGEETQYF. This chain connects TRBV15 to TRBJ2-5, with 7 positions matching TRBD2. The CDR3 is made up of 15 amino acids. The germline CDR1 and CDR2 sequences are LNHNV and YYDKDF (reference sequence).

V usage is TRBV6-2 or TRBV6-3 and J usage is TRBJ1-2; D is unresolved. In germline, CDR1 is MNHEY, CDR2 SVGEGT. This CDR3 contains 12 residues. With 7 bases removed from V and 7 bases from J, the gap between germline ends came to 13 bases. The CDR3 is CASTSPRSGYTF. CDR3 nucleotides: TGTGCCAGCACCTCCCCAAGAAGTGGCTACACCTTC.

The rearrangement joins TRBV20-1 to TRBJ2-7; no clear D gene. V lost 1 base and J lost 3, with 7 bases in between. There are 12 residues in the CDR3. Germline V gene sequence: CDR1 DFQATT, CDR2 SNEGSKA (reference sequence). The CDR3 DNA reads TGCAGTGCTAGAGTGGGGTACTACGAGCAGTACTTC. As protein: CSARVGYYEQYF.

As concerns this clonotype: The germline gene is not matched at one end of the junction; a read error may be the cause. The rearrangement joins TRBV28 to TRBJ2-7; the D gene is possibly TRBD1 (5 bases). This CDR3 has 13 amino acids. CDR1 MDHEN and CDR2 SYDVKM come from the germline V gene. This CDR3 is CASSFGHPYEQYF. CDR3 nucleotides: TGTGCCAGTAGTTTCGGACACCCCTACGAGCAGTACTTC.

The V call is TRBV13, the J call TRBJ1-6; 7 nucleotides line up with TRBD1. Germline CDR1 reads PRHDT; CDR2 reads FYEKMQ (reference sequence). The CDR3 contains 14 residues. J gave up 10 bases and V 4 bases, and 7 bases lay outside the gene matches. In DNA form, the CDR3 reads TGTGCCAGCAGCTCGACAGGGACTCCCTCACCCCTCCACTTT. Translation gives CASSSTGTPSPLHF.

The chain uses TRBV5-1 and TRBJ2-5; either TRBD1 or TRBD2 may supply D (7 bases each). The CDR3 is 17 amino acids. V lost 3 bases and J lost 5, with 23 bases in between. The germline CDR1 and CDR2 sequences are SGHRS and YFSETQ. CDR3 DNA sequence: TGCGCCAGCAGCTCCTCTCCGACAGGGAGGGTAAAGGAGACCCAGTACTTC. It is translated as CASSSSPTGRVKETQYF.

Note on this clonotype: A read error may produce the germline difference seen at one junction end. CDR3 in amino acids: CVTTFDRSYGYTF. The CDR3 DNA reads TGTGTCACCACCTTTGACAGGTCCTATGGCTACACCTTC. The chain combines TRBV15 with TRBJ1-2; TRBD1 is a possible D gene (6 bases). This CDR3 is 13 amino acids long. Germline V gives CDR1 LNHNV, CDR2 YYDKDF (reference sequence).

The rearrangement joins TRBV28 to TRBJ2-4; TRBD2 agrees at 7 bases. CDR3 size: 13 residues. Germline V gene sequence: CDR1 MDHEN, CDR2 SYDVKM. V lost 6 bases and J lost 7; bases outside the gene matches: 6. The CDR3: CASSSGGVNIQYF. Here the CDR3 DNA reads TGTGCCAGCAGCTCGGGGGGAGTTAACATTCAGTACTTC. Supplemented by reference TRBV28 and TRBJ2-4, the full variable domain reads DVKVTQSSRYLVKRTGEKVFLECVQDMDHENMFWYRQDPGLGLRLIYFSYDVKMKEKGDIPEGYSVSREKKERFSLILESASTNQTSMYLCASSSGGVNIQYFGAGTRLSVL.